This T cell receptor (beta chain) appears in the sequencing data of a study of T cell changes during pregnancy in multiple sclerosis. Measured with immunoSEQ multiplex PCR; TCRdb has only the in-frame clones, and not every one. The sample comprises about 80,000 clones, roughly nine tenths of which are singletons, and 1.4% rests with the top ten. The CDR3 is 15 residues long. Trimming removed 3 bases at V and 0 bases at J, with 9 bases between. Germline CDR1 reads SGHTA; CDR2 reads FQGTGA. Here the sequenced sample was peripheral blood, taken before pregnancy. The rearrangement uses TRBV7-3 and TRBJ2-1; the D gene is possibly TRBD2 (5 bases). The receptor's source is a female donor with multiple sclerosis, enrolled in a pregnancy study. The CDR3 protein is CASSLRVGSYNEQFF. CDR3 bases: TGTGCCAGCAGCTTGCGGGTAGGCTCCTACAATGAGCAGTTCTTC.